The 5 T cell receptor beta chains given below trace back to one sample, sequenced in a study of cytomegalovirus exposure and HLA in healthy donors. This PCR relied on a set of 60 Vbeta primers and 13 Jbeta primers. Generated by immunoSEQ multiplex PCR, the TCRdb table keeps only in-frame clones and is missing some. Its table records 38,000 or so clones. Source material: PBMCs. These receptors came from a man aged 40-49 years in good health and CMV-seropositive.

The chain carries TRBV6-6 and TRBJ1-5, with 9 bases matching TRBD1. CDR1 is MNHNY and CDR2 is SVGAGI in the germline V gene (reference sequence). The CDR3 spans 15 residues. J lost 4 bases, V lost 5 bases, and 6 bases had no gene match. The CDR3 reads CASSDPGTGNQPQHF. The CDR3 DNA follows: TGTGCCAGCAGTGACCCTGGGACAGGGAATCAGCCCCAGCATTTT.

J is TRBJ2-7 and V is TRBV6-1; TRBD1 might be the D (6 bases). This CDR3 spans 15 amino acids. The V end lost 3 bases, the J end lost 2 bases, and 14 bases lay between the germline ends. Germline V gene sequence: CDR1 MNHNS, CDR2 SASEGT. Here the CDR3 reads CASSESWDTPYEQYF. CDR3 in DNA: TGTGCCAGCAGTGAGTCTTGGGACACTCCCTACGAGCAGTACTTC.

The CDR3 here is CASSQTGTGVEQFF. As DNA, the CDR3 is TGTGCCAGCTCCCAAACCGGGACAGGGGTTGAGCAGTTCTTC. The J gene is TRBJ2-1, the V gene TRBV18, with TRBD1 identical over 10 bases. Trimming took 6 bases from V and 9 from J; bases not matched to a gene: 8. The CDR3 extends over 14 amino acids. Germline V gene lookup returns CDR1 KGHSH and CDR2 LQKENI.

The chain joins TRBV28 to TRBJ1-1, with D maybe TRBD1 (5 bases). The germline V gene has CDR1 MDHEN and CDR2 SYDVKM. V was shortened by 2 bases and J by 4 bases, with 8 bases between the two germline ends. The CDR3 runs 13 residues. CDR3 sequence: CASSLGQGTEAFF. The CDR3 DNA is TGTGCCAGCAGTTTAGGGCAGGGCACTGAAGCTTTCTTT.

The chain combines TRBV30 with TRBJ2-6; D not certain. Germline V gene sequence: CDR1 GTSNPN, CDR2 SVGIG (reference sequence). The CDR3 consists of 16 residues. Trimming removed 0 bases at V and 2 bases at J, with 11 bases between. The CDR3 here is CAWSVFWATGANVLTF. DNA of the CDR3: TGTGCCTGGAGTGTATTTTGGGCCACTGGGGCCAACGTCCTGACTTTC.